Listed below are T cell receptor beta chains from one sample, sequenced in a study of regulatory T cells in long-lasting Graves disease. MiXCR, run by TCRdb on the multiplex PCR reads, gives a single entry per CDR3 protein. The table shows 400,000 to 450,000 distinct CDR3 sequences, with 23% occurring only once. The sequenced sample was peripheral blood mononuclear cells (PBMCs), obtained when the disease was refractory, from a patient treated with antithyroid drugs. These receptors all stem from a female donor with Graves disease. The CDR3 runs from the conserved cysteine through the conserved F or W. Each record gives: CDR3 protein, CDR3 length, V gene, J gene, clone size. Clone size, where shown, is once, few, many, or a class for clones that have expanded.

CASSQKTLAGEQYF	14	TRBV7-2	TRBJ2-7	many
CAWSPAHSYNSPLHF	15	TRBV30	TRBJ1-6	once
CASSQELGHEQYF	13	TRBV3-1	TRBJ2-7	-
CAWSAGVIVGTGELFF	16	TRBV30	TRBJ2-2	-
CASSRSQAAGEETQYF	16	TRBV2	TRBJ2-5	many
CASRVVTKAFF	11	TRBV2	TRBJ1-1	many
CASSYGGNQPQHF	13	TRBV6-2/TRBV6-3	TRBJ1-5	many
CSVGWTANTEAFF	13	TRBV29-1	TRBJ1-1	many
CSVHPGLRMNTEAFF	15	TRBV29-1	TRBJ1-1	many
CASSSTVRNSNYDGYTF	17	TRBV7-9	TRBJ1-2	few
CASSYADRLNTEAFF	15	TRBV6-2/TRBV6-3	TRBJ1-1	many
CASSITGTGFPGNYNEQFF	19	TRBV7-9	TRBJ2-1	once
CSARGGRGSNQPQHF	15	TRBV20-1	TRBJ1-5	few